This TCR beta chain is from a study of cytomegalovirus exposure and HLA in healthy donors. Points from the study as a whole: On later analysis, the bulk of CMV-associated TCR beta chains appeared to be HLA-restricted.

As for this clone: Its antigen remains unidentified.

PCR used 60 Vbeta primers and 13 Jbeta primers. Measured with immunoSEQ multiplex PCR; TCRdb has only the in-frame clones, and not every one. Recorded for this sample: some 76,000 clones. This CDR3 is 15 amino acids long. CDR1 and CDR2 from the germline V gene are SGDLS and YYNGEE. V shed 2 bases and J 0 bases; nucleotides not matched to a gene: 4. The receptor was isolated from a boy between 10 and 17 years old in good health and CMV-seronegative. The sample consisted of PBMCs. The rearrangement links TRBV9 to TRBJ2-7, with 8 nucleotides matching TRBD1. CDR3 loop: CASSVGQGLSYEQYF. Written as DNA, the CDR3 is TGTGCCAGCAGCGTCGGACAGGGCCTCTCCTACGAGCAGTACTTC.